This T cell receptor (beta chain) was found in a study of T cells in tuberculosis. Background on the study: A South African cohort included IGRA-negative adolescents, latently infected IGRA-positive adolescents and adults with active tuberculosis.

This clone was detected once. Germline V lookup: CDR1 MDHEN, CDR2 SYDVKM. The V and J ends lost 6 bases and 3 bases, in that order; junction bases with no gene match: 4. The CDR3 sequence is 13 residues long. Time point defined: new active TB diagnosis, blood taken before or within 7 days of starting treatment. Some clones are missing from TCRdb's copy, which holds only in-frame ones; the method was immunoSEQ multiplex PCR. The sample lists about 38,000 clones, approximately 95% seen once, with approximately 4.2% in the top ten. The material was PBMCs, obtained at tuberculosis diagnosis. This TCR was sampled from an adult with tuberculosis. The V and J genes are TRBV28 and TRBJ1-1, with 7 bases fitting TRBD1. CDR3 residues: CASSADRDTEAFF. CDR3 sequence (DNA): TGTGCCAGCAGCGCTGACAGGGACACTGAAGCTTTCTTT.